Below, 30 T cell receptor beta chains from the same sample are listed, as sequenced in a study of blood T cell repertoires in COVID-19. Clones were sequenced by immunoSEQ multiplex PCR, and TCRdb holds only the in-frame ones, with some missing. The table has more than 110,000 clones, about 87% seen once. Sequenced: peripheral blood. These receptors were taken from a woman aged 40 to 50 with acute or convalescent COVID-19.

V is TRBV27 and J is TRBJ2-2; D is ambiguous. The CDR3 is 15 amino acids. CDR1 is MNHEY, CDR2 SMNVEV, per germline (reference sequence). Deletions cut 4 bases from V and 0 bases from J, with 9 bases between. For the CDR3, the DNA is TGTGCCAGCAGTTATACATTCTCGAACACCGGGGAGCTGTTTTTT. This encodes CASSYTFSNTGELFF.

The V and J genes are TRBV19 and TRBJ2-1; 7 bases fit TRBD2. CDR1 is LNHDA and CDR2 is SQIVND in the germline V gene (reference sequence). The CDR3 loop spans 14 amino acids. V trimming: 7 bases; J trimming: 4 bases; junction bases outside the gene matches: 7. CDR3 DNA sequence: TGTGCCAGTACGGAGGGGAGGGAATACAATGAGCAGTTCTTC. This gives the protein CASTEGREYNEQFF. The complete variable domain, with remaining parts taken from reference TRBV19 and TRBJ2-1, reads DGGITQSPKYLFRKEGQNVTLSCEQNLNHDAMYWYRQDPGQGLRLIYYSQIVNDFQKGDIAEGYSVSREKKESFPLTVTSAQKNPTAFYLCASTEGREYNEQFFGPGTRLTVL.

The chain uses TRBV7-2 and TRBJ2-3; 10 bases fit TRBD2. From germline, CDR1 is SGHTA and CDR2 FQGNSA. Trimming took 2 bases from V and 0 from J; bases not matched to a gene: 5. The CDR3 runs 17 residues. The CDR3 DNA reads TGTGCCAGCAGCTTATTAGCGGGGGGCCCTAGCACAGATACGCAGTATTTT. Its protein is CASSLLAGGPSTDTQYF.

In its sample, this clone was seen once. The rearrangement joins TRBV5-4 to TRBJ1-6, with 7 nucleotides matching TRBD1. After removal of 0 bases from V and 10 bases from J, the junction contained 4 bases not matched to a gene. CDR1 and CDR2 from the germline V gene are SGHNT and YYREEE (reference sequence). CDR3 length: 14 amino acids. The CDR3 DNA reads as TGTGCCAGCAGCTTGGAGGGGGCTCGGTCACCCCTCCACTTT. This gives the protein CASSLEGARSPLHF.

This chain connects TRBV7-9 to TRBJ1-2; 7 bases line up with TRBD1. The CDR3 consists of 13 residues. CDR1 is SEHNR and CDR2 is FQNEAQ in the germline V gene (reference sequence). The junction had 9 bases not matched to a gene; V was cut back by 8 bases and J by 6 bases. CDR3 loop: CASLRQGWDGYTF. In nucleotides, the CDR3 is TGTGCCAGCCTGCGACAGGGTTGGGATGGCTACACCTTC. The full variable domain, rest sourced from reference TRBV7-9 and TRBJ1-2, is DTGVSQNPRHKITKRGQNVTFRCDPISEHNRLYWYRQTLGQGPEFLTYFQNEAQLEKSRLLSDRFSAERPKGSFSTLEIQRTEQGDSAMYLCASLRQGWDGYTFGSGTRLTVV.

The chain is built from TRBV7-9 and TRBJ1-4, with no clear D. The germline V gene encodes CDR1 SEHNR and CDR2 FQNEAQ (reference sequence). The CDR3 runs 16 residues. V lost 5 bases, J lost 7 bases, and 20 bases lay in between. The CDR3 loop reads CASSVERTIGFEKLFF. DNA for the CDR3: TGTGCCAGCAGCGTAGAGCGGACGATCGGGTTTGAAAAACTGTTTTTT.

This clone was observed once. The gene calls are TRBV7-8 and TRBJ2-1; 8 bases line up with TRBD1. The ends lost 6 bases at V and 3 bases at J; junction bases unmatched: 13. Germline CDR1 SGHVS, CDR2 FQNEAQ. This CDR3 contains 17 residues. This CDR3 reads CASRVVVQGAFYNEQFF. The DNA for the CDR3 is TGTGCCAGCAGGGTAGTTGTGCAGGGGGCCTTCTACAATGAGCAGTTCTTC.

This clone was counted between two and nine times. Other DNA sequences in the sample encode the same CDR3. V usage is TRBV12-3 or TRBV12-4 and J usage is TRBJ1-1; no firm D call. The CDR3 has 13 amino acids. Trimming left V 5 bases short and J 1 base short, with 8 bases between. This CDR3 is CASSPTRNTEAFF. The CDR3 DNA reads as TGTGCCAGCAGTCCCACTAGGAACACTGAAGCTTTCTTT.

This CDR3 reads CASSMAGTGLYEQYF. CDR3 bases: TGTGCCAGTAGTATGGCCGGGACAGGGCTCTACGAGCAGTACTTC. J is TRBJ2-7 and V is TRBV19; TRBD1 matches at 9 bases. CDR3 size: 15 residues. With V trimmed by 3 bases and J by 3 bases, 6 bases remained unmatched. The germline gives CDR1 LNHDA, CDR2 SQIVND (reference sequence).

The V gene is TRBV5-6, the J gene TRBJ2-1, with 7 nucleotides matching TRBD2. The length of the CDR3 is 17 residues. Germline assignment: CDR1 SGHDT and CDR2 YYEEEE. The V and J ends lost 4 bases and 5 bases, in that order; junction bases with no gene match: 15. The CDR3 loop reads CASSPGLVVYGDNEQFF. In DNA, the CDR3 is TGTGCCAGCAGCCCCGGACTAGTAGTTTATGGGGACAATGAGCAGTTCTTC.

This chain joins TRBV6-5 and TRBJ1-2; no clear D gene. The CDR3 contains 13 residues. Germline CDR1 and CDR2: MNHEY and SVGAGI. Between the trimmed V and J ends, which lost 4 bases and 4 bases, there was a span of 10 bases. DNA of the CDR3: TGTGCCAGCAGTTGGGTTGGGAGCTATGGCTACACCTTC. Protein product: CASSWVGSYGYTF.

The chain employs TRBV28 and TRBJ1-2, with TRBD1 identical over 7 bases. The V gene's germline CDR1 is MDHEN and CDR2 SYDVKM. V lost 8 bases and J lost 5; bases outside the gene matches: 11. CDR3 size: 14 residues. The CDR3 protein is CASCLGGQLYGYTF. Here the CDR3 DNA reads TGTGCCAGCTGCCTAGGGGGACAGCTATATGGCTACACCTTC.

The V call is TRBV30, the J call TRBJ2-6, with 7 nucleotides matching TRBD2. CDR3 length: 18 residues. Unmatched junction bases numbered 10, after V lost 2 bases and J lost 0 bases. Germline V gene lookup returns CDR1 GTSNPN and CDR2 SVGIG (reference sequence). CDR3 region: CAWSPRGLAASGANVLTF. In DNA form, the CDR3 reads TGTGCCTGGAGTCCTAGAGGGCTAGCGGCCTCTGGGGCCAACGTCCTGACTTTC.

The chain couples TRBV6-6 to TRBJ2-1; 10 bases map to TRBD2. Germline V CDR1 and CDR2: MNHNY, SVGAGI (reference sequence). V lost 10 bases, J lost 5 bases, and 8 bases stayed unmatched. The CDR3 runs 14 residues. The CDR3 sequence is CATHSGGHNNEQFF. The CDR3 coding sequence is TGTGCCACGCATAGCGGGGGGCACAACAATGAGCAGTTCTTC.

The chain carries TRBV19 and TRBJ1-1, with 8 positions matching TRBD1. Unmatched junction bases numbered 8, after V lost 5 bases and J lost 6 bases. The CDR3 runs to 14 residues. The germline V gene encodes CDR1 LNHDA and CDR2 SQIVND (reference sequence). CDR3 in DNA: TGTGCCAGTAGTTTCTGGGACAGGAATGCTGAAGCTTTCTTT. This encodes CASSFWDRNAEAFF.

The chain combines TRBV30 with TRBJ2-4, with 14 bases lining up with TRBD2. V was pared by 0 bases and J by 0 bases, with 16 bases of the junction left unmatched. The germline V gene has CDR1 GTSNPN and CDR2 SVGIG (reference sequence). The CDR3 is 22 amino acids. CDR3 bases: TGTGCCTGGAGTGTAGTCCGAACGTTCCCGACTAGCGGGAGGGAAGCCAAAAACATTCAGTACTTC. As protein: CAWSVVRTFPTSGREAKNIQYF. The full variable domain, rest sourced from reference TRBV30 and TRBJ2-4, is SQTIHQWPATLVQPVGSPLSLECTVEGTSNPNLYWYRQAAGRGLQLLFYSVGIGQISSEVPQNLSASRPQDRQFILSSKKLLLSDSGFYLCAWSVVRTFPTSGREAKNIQYFGAGTRLSVL.

Here the CDR3 DNA reads TGTGCCAGCTCCCTGCGGCAGGGGGAAGGGGATCAGCCCCAGCATTTT. This translates into CASSLRQGEGDQPQHF. The chain couples TRBV2 to TRBJ1-5, with TRBD1 matching 7 bases. CDR3 length equals 16 residues. Unmatched junction bases numbered 15, after V lost 8 bases and J lost 5 bases. Germline CDR1 and CDR2: SNHLY and FYNNEI.

The CDR3 reads CASSLAGDVSTDTQYF. The CDR3 DNA follows: TGTGCCAGCAGTTTGGCAGGGGACGTTAGCACAGATACGCAGTATTTT. This chain joins TRBV28 and TRBJ2-3, with a tentative D call TRBD1 (6 bases). This CDR3 region has 16 residues. Germline V gene data show CDR1 as MDHEN and CDR2 as SYDVKM. The germline V and J ends were trimmed by 3 bases and 0 bases, with 13 bases remaining between them.

The chain joins TRBV3-1 (or the pseudogene TRBV3-2) to TRBJ2-2, with D tentatively TRBD2 (5 bases). The CDR3 extends over 14 amino acids. V was trimmed by 1 base and J by 4 bases, leaving 7 bases between them. Per germline, CDR1 LGHDT and CDR2 YNNKEL (reference sequence). CDR3 protein: CASSQGGSTGELFF. The CDR3 DNA reads as TGTGCCAGCAGCCAAGGAGGGAGCACCGGGGAGCTGTTTTTT.

J is TRBJ2-7 and V is TRBV6-2 or TRBV6-3; D gene unclear. Germline values: CDR1 MNHEY, CDR2 SVGEGT. Trimming stripped 4 bases from V and 2 bases from J, with 15 bases between. The CDR3 is made up of 15 amino acids. CDR3 residues: CASSSTTTPTYEQYF. CDR3 bases: TGTGCCAGCAGTTCCACCACAACCCCGACCTACGAGCAGTACTTC.

This chain connects TRBV7-9 to TRBJ2-3; 11 bases fit TRBD2. The V gene end was trimmed by 5 bases and the J gene end by 5 bases; junction bases not matched to a gene: 12. CDR1 is SEHNR and CDR2 is FQNEAQ in the germline V gene (reference sequence). The CDR3 totals 17 residues. CDR3 protein: CASSPPYSGGAGDTQYF. CDR3 nucleotide sequence: TGTGCCAGCAGCCCCCCCTATAGCGGGGGGGCCGGAGATACGCAGTATTTT.

The chain combines TRBV19 with TRBJ2-1; 8 bases match TRBD2. The CDR3 extends over 17 amino acids. Germline loops: CDR1 LNHDA, CDR2 SQIVND (reference sequence). V trimming: 2 bases; J trimming: 3 bases; junction bases outside the gene matches: 9. The CDR3 is CASSISYGAGVYNEQFF. CDR3 in DNA: TGTGCCAGTAGTATAAGTTATGGAGCGGGAGTCTACAATGAGCAGTTCTTC.

This clone was recorded once. The chain employs TRBV4-1 and TRBJ2-2, with 9 bases identical to TRBD2. Looked up from germline, CDR1 is MGHRA and CDR2 is YSYEKL. This CDR3 region has 14 residues. Trimming removed 10 bases from V and 6 bases from J; junction bases left unmatched: 9. The CDR3 is CATSGLAISGELFF. Here the CDR3 DNA reads TGCGCCACCTCGGGACTAGCCATATCCGGGGAGCTGTTTTTT.

This clone was seen just once. The V call is TRBV28, the J call TRBJ1-5, with D perhaps TRBD1 (6 bases). Trimming stripped 6 bases from V and 5 bases from J, with 20 bases between. Germline values: CDR1 MDHEN, CDR2 SYDVKM. This CDR3 region has 16 residues. The CDR3 sequence: CASSPLGQSKDQPQHF. In DNA form, the CDR3 reads TGTGCCAGCAGCCCCCTCGGACAGAGTAAGGATCAGCCCCAGCATTTT.

The chain employs TRBV11-2 and TRBJ2-5; 7 positions agree with TRBD2. Germline CDR1 is SGHAT and CDR2 is FQNNGV. The V and J ends lost 5 bases and 2 bases, in that order; junction bases with no gene match: 2. This CDR3 has 13 residues. CDR3 bases: TGTGCCAGCAGCCGGGGGGAGCAAGAGACCCAGTACTTC. Translation: CASSRGEQETQYF.

This chain joins TRBV4-3 and TRBJ1-5; 9 bases fit TRBD1. The CDR3 is 16 residues long. Germline CDR1 reads LGHNA; CDR2 reads YSLEER. V lost 1 base to trimming and J lost 11 bases; unmatched junction nucleotides: 12. In nucleotides, the CDR3 is TGCGCCAGCAGCCAAGCTTTGGGACAGGGTGCATTCGCCCAGCATTTT. It codes for CASSQALGQGAFAQHF.

The chain employs TRBV19 and TRBJ2-7; TRBD2 matches at 8 bases. This CDR3 is built from 15 residues. V trimming: 10 bases; J trimming: 5 bases; junction bases outside the gene matches: 16. CDR1 is LNHDA and CDR2 is SQIVND in the germline V gene (reference sequence). The CDR3 spells CATSPSGSGWNEQYF. In DNA form, the CDR3 reads TGTGCCACCTCCCCCAGCGGGAGCGGGTGGAACGAGCAGTACTTC. Full variable domain (outside the CDR3, taken from reference TRBV19 and TRBJ2-7): DGGITQSPKYLFRKEGQNVTLSCEQNLNHDAMYWYRQDPGQGLRLIYYSQIVNDFQKGDIAEGYSVSREKKESFPLTVTSAQKNPTAFYLCATSPSGSGWNEQYFGPGTRLTVT.

The CDR3 loop reads CASSTGTSVSGELFF. In nucleotides, the CDR3 is TGTGCCAGTAGTACCGGGACTAGCGTGTCCGGGGAGCTGTTTTTT. The J gene is TRBJ2-2, the V gene TRBV19, with 10 bases fitting TRBD2. Losses at the gene ends were 4 bases for V and 6 bases for J; bases not matched to a gene: 5. The CDR3 loop spans 15 amino acids. Per the germline V gene, CDR1 is LNHDA and CDR2 is SQIVND (reference sequence).

This clone was seen a few times. The rearrangement links TRBV19 to TRBJ1-6; no reliable D call. In germline, CDR1 is LNHDA, CDR2 SQIVND (reference sequence). The CDR3 covers 14 residues. Trimming took off 5 bases at V and 10 bases at J, with 15 bases between the two ends. CDR3: CASSAGSEASPLHF. The CDR3 coding sequence is TGTGCCAGTAGTGCCGGGAGTGAGGCCTCACCCCTCCACTTT.

The J gene is TRBJ1-1, the V gene TRBV28; TRBD1 might be the D (6 bases). This CDR3 spans 16 amino acids. V was shortened by 4 bases and J by 0 bases, with 15 bases between the two germline ends. Germline CDR1 is MDHEN and CDR2 is SYDVKM. The CDR3 is CASSSVSDRMNTEAFF. CDR3 DNA sequence: TGTGCCAGCAGTTCGGTCTCGGACAGAATGAACACTGAAGCTTTCTTT. The full variable domain, with the rest looked up from reference TRBV28 and TRBJ1-1, is DVKVTQSSRYLVKRTGEKVFLECVQDMDHENMFWYRQDPGLGLRLIYFSYDVKMKEKGDIPEGYSVSREKKERFSLILESASTNQTSMYLCASSSVSDRMNTEAFFGQGTRLTVV.